The 21 T cell receptor beta chains below were found in one sample sequenced in a study of blood T cells in healthy people across ages (dated by TCRdb to the mid-2010s). Library construction relied on 5' RACE. Sequencing was carried out with an Illumina HiSeq 2500. The second PCR ran for roughly 7 to 12 cycles and used a J-beta primer mix along with a sample-barcoded 5' primer. TCRdb ran its own pipeline on the public reads, namely fastp trimming at Q25 and MiXCR clone calling, and kept in-frame beta chains. All rows with the same CDR3 protein become a single entry with the most common DNA and genes. Across this sample there are approximately 810,000 distinct CDR3 sequences, with around 34% seen only once. The ten largest clones add up to about an eighth of the sample. Sample: blood. All receptors come from a man younger than 35 in good health.

On this clonotype itself: Just one base apart from a much larger clone, this may be a read error. The V call is TRBV7-2, the J call TRBJ1-6; D is undetermined. Trimming took off 3 bases at V and 5 bases at J, with 14 bases between the two ends. This CDR3 contains 16 residues. Per the germline V gene, CDR1 is SGHTA and CDR2 is FQGNSA. The CDR3, as DNA: TGTGCCAGCAGCTTGGACGGGGTAGAAAATAATTCACCCCTCCACTTT. Protein sequence: CASSLDGVENNSPLHF.

The CDR3 DNA reads as TGTGCCTCCCAAGGGGCGGGGGACTCCGAGCAGTACTTC. Amino acid sequence: CASQGAGDSEQYF. The V and J genes are TRBV28 and TRBJ2-5; 7 bases agree with TRBD2. The J call could be wrong; TRBJ2-7 is a better fit for the DNA end. Germline CDR1 is MDHEN and CDR2 is SYDVKM. The CDR3 extends over 13 amino acids.

This clonotype has a handful of counts. This chain uses TRBV12-3 or TRBV12-4 with TRBJ1-1; a possible D gene is TRBD1 (5 bases). The CDR3 covers 13 residues. Trimming removed 7 bases from V and 11 bases from J, with 20 bases in between. The CDR3: CASTKGETSGAFF. CDR3 coding DNA: TGTGCCAGCACCAAAGGGGAGACCTCCGGGGCTTTCTTT.

On this clonotype: A read error may explain this, as a much larger clone is one base away. The V gene is TRBV6-5, the J gene TRBJ1-2, with D possibly TRBD1 on 5 matching bases. Germline CDR1 reads MNHEY; CDR2 reads SVGAGI. Trimming removed 6 bases at V and 8 bases at J, with 22 bases between. The CDR3 is 15 residues long. Here the CDR3 reads CASRLTRDRFGGYTF. CDR3 DNA: TGTGCCAGCAGACTAACTCGGGACCGATTTGGGGGCTACACCTTC.

This clonotype was recorded a few times. This rearrangement joins TRBV27 to TRBJ2-7, with a tentative D call TRBD1 (5 bases). Between the trimmed V and J ends, which lost 2 bases and 2 bases, there was a span of 13 bases. Germline CDR1 MNHEY, CDR2 SMNVEV (reference sequence). CDR3 length: 15 residues. The CDR3, as DNA: TGTGCCAGCAGTTTAGCCCCCAGGGAAGCCTACGAGCAGTACTTC. Its protein product is CASSLAPREAYEQYF.

J is TRBJ2-3 and V is TRBV4-3; D unclear. The ends were cut back, 4 bases at V and 2 bases at J, with 7 bases in the middle. The germline gives CDR1 LGHNA, CDR2 YSLEER. The CDR3 has 13 residues. The CDR3 protein is CASSPKVTDTQYF. The CDR3 bases are TGCGCCAGCAGCCCAAAGGTCACAGATACGCAGTATTTT.

This clonotype showed up just once. This chain links TRBV6-2 or TRBV6-3 with TRBJ2-3; weak D call: TRBD1 (6 bases). Trimming took 4 bases from V and 2 from J, leaving 19 bases between them. Germline values: CDR1 MNHEY, CDR2 SVGEGT. This CDR3 has 17 residues. The CDR3 nucleotides read TGTGCCAGCAGTTTTGTGGCTACGGACAGCTACACAGATACGCAGTATTTT. As protein: CASSFVATDSYTDTQYF.

V gene TRBV25-1 combines with J gene TRBJ2-7, with D maybe TRBD1 (6 bases). V lost 1 base and J 7 bases, leaving 17 bases between the germline ends. The CDR3 spans 15 residues. Germline CDR1 reads MGHDK; CDR2 reads SYGVNS. The CDR3 loop is CASSELGADRGEQYF. The CDR3 DNA reads as TGTGCCAGCAGTGAATTGGGGGCGGACCGGGGAGAGCAGTACTTC.

V is TRBV20-1 and J is TRBJ2-3; TRBD2 matches at 7 bases. The CDR3 is made up of 17 amino acids. With 5 bases clipped from V and 4 bases from J, the junction kept 18 bases outside the gene matches. The germline V gene has CDR1 DFQATT and CDR2 SNEGSKA (reference sequence). CDR3 sequence reads: CSAVPLGRETWSDTQYF. The CDR3 nucleotides read TGCAGTGCTGTGCCCCTAGGGCGGGAGACTTGGTCAGATACGCAGTATTTT.

This clonotype was recorded many times. The chain has TRBV10-3 and TRBJ2-1; 8 nucleotides align to TRBD1. There are 13 residues in the CDR3. Germline CDR1 reads ENHRY; CDR2 reads SYGVKD. The ends lost 9 bases at V and 2 bases at J; junction bases unmatched: 3. This CDR3 is CAIQGDTYNEQFF. Written as DNA, the CDR3 is TGTGCCATACAGGGGGATACCTACAATGAGCAGTTCTTC.

This clonotype was seen only a few times. J is TRBJ1-1 and V is TRBV20-1; D gene ambiguous. The ends were cut back, 0 bases at V and 6 bases at J, with 20 bases in the middle. The CDR3 length is 16 residues. CDR1 is DFQATT and CDR2 is SNEGSKA in the germline V gene (reference sequence). The CDR3 loop reads CSARDQSPEWASEAFF. DNA for the CDR3: TGCAGTGCTAGAGATCAATCGCCCGAGTGGGCCTCTGAAGCTTTCTTT.

The chain recombines TRBV5-6 with TRBJ2-6; D is possibly TRBD1 (6 bases). V lost 2 bases to trimming and J lost 0 bases, with 21 bases between them. Germline V gives CDR1 SGHDT, CDR2 YYEEEE. This CDR3 contains 20 residues. The CDR3: CASSFLIKDRTISGANVLTF. The CDR3 region has the DNA TGTGCCAGCAGCTTCTTAATCAAGGACAGAACTATCTCTGGGGCCAACGTCCTGACTTTC.

This clonotype was seen more than once but under ten times. This chain links TRBV3-1 with TRBJ2-1; D is perhaps TRBD2 (5 bases). The length of the CDR3 is 14 residues. CDR1 is LGHDT, CDR2 YNNKEL, per germline (reference sequence). The V gene lost 0 bases and the J gene lost 4 bases, with 7 bases spanning the gap. The CDR3 sequence: CASSQDEGYNEQFF. For the CDR3, the DNA is TGTGCCAGCAGCCAAGACGAGGGTTACAATGAGCAGTTCTTC.

The V call is TRBV4-2, the J call TRBJ2-6, with D unclear. Between the trimmed V and J ends, which lost 0 bases and 1 base, there was a span of 7 bases. This CDR3 is built from 16 residues. Germline V CDR1 and CDR2: LGHNA, YNFKEQ. The CDR3, as DNA: TGTGCCAGCAGCCAAGATAGGGAATCTGGGGCCAACGTCCTGACTTTC. It codes for CASSQDRESGANVLTF.

The rearrangement uses TRBV7-2 and TRBJ2-2; D is uncertain. Germline V gene lookup returns CDR1 SGHTA and CDR2 FQGNSA. This CDR3 region has 14 residues. V gave up 1 base and J gave up 5 bases, with 8 bases separating them. CDR3 region: CASSLGPGTGELFF. CDR3 coding DNA: TGTGCCAGCAGCTTAGGGCCCGGGACCGGGGAGCTGTTTTTT.

This clonotype is a singleton in its sample. J is TRBJ1-5 and V is TRBV12-3 or TRBV12-4; D might be TRBD1 (6 bases). CDR3 length: 14 residues. Trimming cost V 6 bases and J 1 base, with 10 bases left between them. The CDR3 DNA reads as TGTGCCAGCAGAAGGGGACAAAGCAATCAGCCCCAGCATTTT. Amino acid sequence: CASRRGQSNQPQHF.

In its sample, this clonotype was seen a few times. The chain recombines TRBV13 with TRBJ2-1; weak D call: TRBD1 (6 bases). The germline V gene encodes CDR1 PRHDT and CDR2 FYEKMQ (reference sequence). The CDR3 extends over 11 amino acids. V was clipped by 11 bases and J by 10 bases, with 15 bases between them. CDR3 sequence reads: CAGSSGTEQFF. In DNA, the CDR3 is TGTGCCGGCTCCTCCGGGACAGAGCAGTTCTTC.

V usage is TRBV7-2 and J usage is TRBJ1-3, with D perhaps TRBD1 (6 bases). The ends were cut back, 3 bases at V and 1 base at J, with 7 bases in the middle. Germline-derived CDR1 and CDR2 are SGHTA and FQGNSA. This CDR3 is 14 amino acids long. The CDR3 spells CASSFGQSGNTIYF. DNA of the CDR3: TGTGCCAGCAGCTTTGGACAGTCTGGAAACACCATATATTTT.

This rearrangement joins TRBV6-2 or TRBV6-3 to TRBJ2-7, with TRBD2 identical over 9 bases. V dropped 0 bases and J dropped 6; count of bases not matched to a gene: 6. The germline V gene encodes CDR1 MNHEY and CDR2 SVGEGT. The CDR3 has 15 residues. The CDR3, as DNA: TGTGCCAGCAGTTACTCCGCTAGCGGGGCCTCCGAGCAGTACTTC. Its translation: CASSYSASGASEQYF.

The CDR3 loop is CASSGVEESYNEQYF. In DNA form, the CDR3 reads TGTGCCAGCAGTGGGGTAGAGGAATCCTACAATGAGCAGTACTTC. The chain uses TRBV2 and TRBJ2-7; D gene ambiguous. The V end lost 4 bases, the J end lost 7 bases, and 20 bases lay between the germline ends. CDR1 and CDR2 from the germline V gene are SNHLY and FYNNEI. There are 15 residues in the CDR3.

The sample holds many counts of this clonotype. The chain uses TRBV12-3 or TRBV12-4 and TRBJ2-7; either TRBD1 or TRBD2 may supply D (6 bases each). This CDR3 region has 16 residues. V lost 4 bases and J 0 bases, leaving 16 bases between the germline ends. The CDR3 nucleotides are TGTGCCAGCAGTTGGGGGACTGGGGGGCTCTCCTACGAGCAGTACTTC. It translates to CASSWGTGGLSYEQYF.